These 24 T cell receptor beta chains were sequenced from one sample in a study of blood T cell repertoires in COVID-19. Generated by immunoSEQ multiplex PCR, the TCRdb table keeps only in-frame clones and is missing some. The sample includes some 250,000 clones, over 65% of them seen just once. Sequencing was done on a sample of peripheral blood. These receptors all come from an elderly woman with acute or convalescent COVID-19.

The V and J genes are TRBV2 and TRBJ1-4; TRBD1 matches 9 bases. This CDR3 has 15 residues. With V trimmed by 2 bases and J by 8 bases, 6 bases remained unmatched. Per the germline V gene, CDR1 is SNHLY and CDR2 is FYNNEI. The CDR3 DNA reads as TGTGCCAGCAGTGAATCGGGACAGGGTGTAGAAAAACTGTTTTTT. Its protein product is CASSESGQGVEKLFF.

This clone was seen only a few times. The chain has TRBV19 and TRBJ2-3, with 9 bases that match TRBD2. Germline loops: CDR1 LNHDA, CDR2 SQIVND (reference sequence). This CDR3 has 16 amino acids. The V gene end was trimmed by 3 bases and the J gene end by 4 bases; junction bases not matched to a gene: 8. The CDR3 here is CASSIGGRANSDTQYF. The CDR3 DNA reads as TGTGCCAGTAGTATTGGCGGGAGGGCCAATTCAGATACGCAGTATTTT.

The V and J genes are TRBV6-2 or TRBV6-3 and TRBJ1-4; D is undetermined. The V end was cut by 2 bases, the J end by 1 base, with 5 bases between. Germline CDR1 and CDR2: MNHEY and SVGEGT. This CDR3 has 14 amino acids. The CDR3 loop reads CASSYAETNEKLFF. CDR3 nucleotides: TGTGCCAGCAGTTACGCAGAAACTAATGAAAAACTGTTTTTT.

V gene TRBV4-1 combines with J gene TRBJ1-6; possible D gene TRBD1, 5 bases. Trimming stripped 4 bases from V and 7 bases from J, with 20 bases between. CDR3 length equals 17 residues. Germline values: CDR1 MGHRA, CDR2 YSYEKL. CDR3 sequence: CASSRFSGPGFNSPLHF. The CDR3 bases are TGCGCCAGCAGCCGATTCTCGGGCCCAGGGTTCAATTCACCCCTCCACTTT.

V is TRBV27 and J is TRBJ2-7, with 8 nucleotides matching TRBD1. This CDR3 contains 14 residues. Losses at the gene ends were 2 bases for V and 3 bases for J; bases not matched to a gene: 3. Germline values: CDR1 MNHEY, CDR2 SMNVEV (reference sequence). The CDR3 protein is CASSLRQGNYEQYF. The CDR3 bases are TGTGCCAGCAGTTTACGACAGGGGAACTACGAGCAGTACTTC.

This rearrangement joins TRBV5-6 to TRBJ2-5, with 12 bases aligning to TRBD2. There are 15 residues in the CDR3. Germline CDR1 SGHDT, CDR2 YYEEEE. Trimming removed 0 bases from V and 4 bases from J; junction bases left unmatched: 1. CDR3: CASSLALAGGETQYF. The DNA for the CDR3 is TGTGCCAGCAGCTTGGCACTAGCGGGAGGAGAGACCCAGTACTTC.

This chain uses TRBV18 with TRBJ2-7, with D possibly TRBD1 on 6 matching bases. This CDR3 spans 13 amino acids. Trimming shortened V by 5 bases and J by 3 bases, and 11 bases separated the two germline ends. Germline lookup yields CDR1 KGHSH and CDR2 LQKENI. The CDR3 region has the DNA TGTGCCAGCTCAACAGGCAGGGGCTACGAGCAGTACTTC. As protein: CASSTGRGYEQYF.

The chain combines TRBV5-4 with TRBJ2-2; D gene ambiguous. Germline CDR1 is SGHNT and CDR2 is YYREEE (reference sequence). The CDR3 extends over 14 amino acids. Trimming left V 1 base short and J 0 bases short, with 4 bases between. CDR3 DNA: TGTGCCAGCAGCTTGCCAACGAACACCGGGGAGCTGTTTTTT. Translated, it gives CASSLPTNTGELFF.

This chain links TRBV25-1 with TRBJ1-6; D remains unclear. Germline V gene sequence: CDR1 MGHDK, CDR2 SYGVNS. V lost 4 bases and J 8 bases, leaving 15 bases between the germline ends. This CDR3 has 15 amino acids. The CDR3 coding sequence is TGTGCCAGCAGTGCCCGACGGGATTACGATTCACCCCTCCACTTT. Protein product: CASSARRDYDSPLHF.

The genes are TRBV18 and TRBJ2-1, with D tentatively TRBD1 (6 bases). CDR1 is KGHSH, CDR2 LQKENI, per germline. V was pared by 8 bases and J by 5 bases, with 19 bases between. The CDR3 consists of 15 residues. This CDR3 is CASTSNTGRHNEQFF. CDR3 sequence (DNA): TGTGCCAGCACTAGTAATACAGGGCGTCACAATGAGCAGTTCTTC. Variable domain in full (rest from reference TRBV18 and TRBJ2-1): NAGVMQNPRHLVRRRGQEARLRCSPMKGHSHVYWYRQLPEEGLKFMVYLQKENIIDESGMPKERFSAEFPKEGPSILRIQQVVRGDSAAYFCASTSNTGRHNEQFFGPGTRLTVL.

This clone was seen a handful of times. This sequence joins TRBV3-1 (or the pseudogene TRBV3-2) and TRBJ2-3; D gene unclear. CDR1 and CDR2 from the germline V gene are LGHDT and YNNKEL (reference sequence). The CDR3 is 15 amino acids. V gave up 0 bases and J gave up 5 bases, with 12 bases separating them. DNA of the CDR3: TGTGCCAGCAGCCAAGAACAGAGCCTCCGAGATACGCAGTATTTT. It specifies CASSQEQSLRDTQYF.

This clone appeared once. This chain uses TRBV19 with TRBJ1-2; 9 bases are a match to TRBD1. V lost 5 bases and J lost 2; bases outside the gene matches: 12. Germline values: CDR1 LNHDA, CDR2 SQIVND (reference sequence). This CDR3 has 17 residues. The CDR3: CASSPSGQGDRNYGYTF. CDR3 in DNA: TGTGCCAGTAGTCCCTCGGGACAGGGAGACCGAAACTATGGCTACACCTTC.

The rearrangement uses TRBV15 and TRBJ2-1, with 10 bases identical to TRBD1. The V and J ends lost 1 base and 6 bases, in that order; junction bases with no gene match: 6. CDR1 is LNHNV, CDR2 YYDKDF, per germline (reference sequence). The CDR3 covers 16 residues. The CDR3 loop is CATSRGRDRGINEQFF. DNA for the CDR3: TGTGCCACCAGCAGAGGCCGGGACAGGGGAATCAATGAGCAGTTCTTC. The whole variable domain, remainder taken from reference TRBV15 and TRBJ2-1, is DAMVIQNPRYQVTQFGKPVTLSCSQTLNHNVMYWYQQKSSQAPKLLFHYYDKDFNNEADTPDNFQSRRPNTSFCFLDIRSPGLGDTAMYLCATSRGRDRGINEQFFGPGTRLTVL.

A single count supports this clone. This chain joins TRBV2 and TRBJ2-5; 7 positions agree with TRBD1. There are 15 residues in the CDR3. The junction had 12 bases not matched to a gene; V was cut back by 8 bases and J by 3 bases. The germline V gene has CDR1 SNHLY and CDR2 FYNNEI. The chain's CDR3 is CASEYRGTGKETQYF. The CDR3 DNA sequence: TGTGCCAGCGAATACAGGGGTACGGGAAAAGAGACCCAGTACTTC.

This rearrangement joins TRBV10-3 to TRBJ1-1; 8 bases agree with TRBD1. Looked up from germline, CDR1 is ENHRY and CDR2 is SYGVKD. Germline trimming cut 3 bases from V and 0 bases from J; bases unmatched to any gene: 9. The length of the CDR3 is 17 residues. CDR3 DNA: TGTGCCATCAGTGATGTGACAGGGGTGATTGTGAACACTGAAGCTTTCTTT. This sequence encodes CAISDVTGVIVNTEAFF.

The CDR3 loop reads CASSSRDTETQYF. CDR3 sequence (DNA): TGTGCCAGCAGCTCACGGGACACGGAGACCCAGTACTTC. V usage is TRBV5-4 and J usage is TRBJ2-5; D is perhaps TRBD1 (6 bases). Between the trimmed V and J ends, which lost 3 bases and 5 bases, there was a span of 11 bases. The CDR3 is 13 amino acids. From germline, CDR1 is SGHNT and CDR2 YYREEE (reference sequence).

The chain joins TRBV9 to TRBJ1-1; TRBD1 matches at 9 bases. V lost 0 bases to trimming and J lost 2 bases; unmatched junction nucleotides: 2. This CDR3 region has 15 residues. Germline lookup yields CDR1 SGDLS and CDR2 YYNGEE. The CDR3 loop reads CASSVGQGVNTEAFF. CDR3 DNA: TGTGCCAGCAGCGTAGGACAGGGGGTTAACACTGAAGCTTTCTTT.

The chain recombines TRBV5-8 with TRBJ1-2; D may be TRBD1 (5 bases). The germline V gene has CDR1 SGHTS and CDR2 YDEGEE. This CDR3 is built from 16 residues. Trimming left V 4 bases short and J 0 bases short, with 16 bases between. The CDR3 protein is CASSATGRGANYGYTF. CDR3 in DNA: TGTGCCAGCAGCGCCACGGGGAGGGGAGCTAACTATGGCTACACCTTC.

V is TRBV23-1 and J is TRBJ1-5; no clear D gene. TRBV23-1 is given ORF status, its function remaining uncertain. There are 16 residues in the CDR3. Trimming removed 6 bases at V and 2 bases at J, with 17 bases between. CDR3 bases: TGCGCCAGCAGCGAATCCCCCGGGATAGGCAATCAGCCCCAGCATTTT. This codes for CASSESPGIGNQPQHF.

The chain is built from TRBV18 and TRBJ2-4; 9 bases are shared with TRBD2. J was trimmed by 0 bases and V by 6 bases; bases with no gene match: 9. This CDR3 comprises 17 residues. Germline CDR1 is KGHSH and CDR2 is LQKENI. CDR3 bases: TGTGCCAGCTCGGATGGAGCGGGGGGCTTAGCCAAAAACATTCAGTACTTC. It encodes CASSDGAGGLAKNIQYF.

This clone was recorded only once. The chain is built from TRBV4-1 and TRBJ1-5, with D uncertain. The CDR3 loop spans 15 amino acids. Trimming removed 0 bases at V and 3 bases at J, with 9 bases between. Germline V CDR1 and CDR2: MGHRA, YSYEKL. The CDR3 DNA reads as TGCGCCAGCAGCCAAGAAGACATGGACAATCAGCCCCAGCATTTT. Its translation: CASSQEDMDNQPQHF.

The J gene is TRBJ1-3, the V gene TRBV27; 10 bases fit TRBD1. The V gene's germline CDR1 is MNHEY and CDR2 SMNVEV (reference sequence). CDR3 size: 17 residues. V was clipped by 6 bases and J by 0 bases; unmatched bases: 8. CDR3 sequence reads: CASRPRTGGNSGNTIYF. In DNA form, the CDR3 reads TGTGCCAGCAGACCTCGGACAGGGGGGAACTCTGGAAACACCATATATTTT.

In its sample, this clone was seen a few times. The chain recombines TRBV29-1 with TRBJ2-2; TRBD1 matches 7 bases. The CDR3 has 15 residues. Germline loops: CDR1 SQVTM, CDR2 ANQGSEA. With 6 bases clipped from V and 0 bases from J, the junction kept 7 bases outside the gene matches. The CDR3 loop is CSVRRDSTNTGELFF. The CDR3, as DNA: TGCAGCGTCCGCCGGGACAGCACGAACACCGGGGAGCTGTTTTTT.

The V gene is TRBV5-1, the J gene TRBJ2-5; a weak D match, TRBD2 (6 bases). V lost 0 bases and J 6 bases, leaving 18 bases between the germline ends. The germline V gene encodes CDR1 SGHRS and CDR2 YFSETQ. This CDR3 contains 16 residues. This CDR3 is CASSLGGLGGGKTQYF. DNA of the CDR3: TGCGCCAGCAGCTTGGGGGGCTTGGGAGGCGGCAAGACCCAGTACTTC.